This T cell receptor beta chain was sequenced for a study of cytomegalovirus exposure and HLA in healthy donors. Overall study context: The early release's HLA-typed donors yielded 78 million or so unique TCRs.

It was with 60 Vbeta and 13 Jbeta primers that the PCR ran. TCRdb's table, derived via immunoSEQ multiplex PCR, lists solely in-frame clones and lacks some. The data contain 120,000 or so clones, roughly 86% of them singletons. The V gene's germline CDR1 is SGHRS and CDR2 YFSETQ. Losses at the gene ends were 5 bases for V and 5 bases for J; bases not matched to a gene: 9. The CDR3 loop spans 14 amino acids. Despite likely unrecorded immune exposures, the donors were nominally healthy at the time of sampling. This rearrangement joins TRBV5-1 to TRBJ2-5, with 7 bases aligning to TRBD1. The sample comprised PBMCs. The sequence derives from a man aged 18 to 29 in good health and CMV-seronegative. This CDR3 reads CASRERTGVETQYF. The CDR3 DNA is TGCGCCAGCAGGGAGCGTACAGGGGTTGAGACCCAGTACTTC. The full variable domain, completed using reference TRBV5-1 and TRBJ2-5, is KAGVTQTPRYLIKTRGQQVTLSCSPISGHRSVSWYQQTPGQGLQFLFEYFSETQRNKGNFPGRFSGRQFSNSRSEMNVSTLELGDSALYLCASRERTGVETQYFGPGTRLLVL.